This record concerns one TCR beta chain sequence. Its antigen is currently unknown. The CDR3 has 18 residues. CDR1 is SGHVS and CDR2 is FNYEAQ in the germline V gene. Trimming took 1 base from V and 1 from J; bases not matched to a gene: 11. The time point here: cycle 4 day 1 (C4D1), after less than 7 weeks of nivolumab. In every patient, relapse followed autologous stem cell transplantation, while exposure to brentuximab vedotin differed. Researchers report purifying CD4+ T cells from thawed PBMCs by magnetic negative selection. Measured with immunoSEQ multiplex PCR; TCRdb has only the in-frame clones, and not every one. The sample has 25,000 to 35,000 clones, about 88% seen once; the top ten hold approximately 0.81%. This sample was included in a study of PD-1 blockade in classical Hodgkin lymphoma. Study-level results: Before treatment, complete responders showed about the same diversity as newly diagnosed patients. Reported findings placed baseline TCR diversity lower in newly diagnosed patients (compared with healthy donors).

The clonotype originates from a human donor with classical Hodgkin lymphoma. The sequencing used CD4+ T cells from blood, collected before the fourth cycle of nivolumab. The V call is TRBV7-6, the J call TRBJ2-5, with 8 bases matching TRBD1. The CDR3 loop is CASSLGQGALSGQETQYF. For the CDR3, the DNA is TGTGCCAGCAGCTTAGGGCAGGGGGCGCTGAGTGGCCAAGAGACCCAGTACTTC.